These 18 T cell receptor beta chains share one sample of origin, sequenced in a study of shared T cell receptors in the human thymus. Produced via immunoSEQ multiplex PCR; TCRdb's table is partial and in-frame only. This sample yields 500,000 to 850,000 clones, of which around 87% are seen a single time; over 0.008% belongs to the top ten. These data are also associated with another study on human thymus T cells.

Specimen: thymocytes. These receptors all come from a boy under three years old with a congenital heart defect.

The chain recombines TRBV5-1 with TRBJ2-7, with D possibly being TRBD1 (5 bases). The CDR3 contains 14 residues. Germline values: CDR1 SGHRS, CDR2 YFSETQ. V was shortened by 5 bases and J by 1 base, with 13 bases between the two germline ends. The CDR3 region is CASSFQGVSYEQYF. DNA for the CDR3: TGCGCCAGCAGTTTTCAAGGGGTTTCCTACGAGCAGTACTTC.

The chain uses TRBV7-2 and TRBJ2-3; D is perhaps TRBD1 (6 bases). Germline assignment: CDR1 SGHTA and CDR2 FQGNSA. The CDR3 loop spans 14 amino acids. V was shortened by 3 bases and J by 4 bases, with 11 bases between the two germline ends. The CDR3 loop reads CASSFPGAADTQYF. The CDR3 DNA sequence: TGTGCCAGCAGCTTCCCAGGGGCCGCAGATACGCAGTATTTT.

This chain joins TRBV28 and TRBJ2-1; 15 bases align to TRBD2. J lost 7 bases, V lost 10 bases, and 11 bases had no gene match. The CDR3 runs to 16 residues. Germline V gene sequence: CDR1 MDHEN, CDR2 SYDVKM. The CDR3 DNA sequence: TGTGCCACCAGCTATCTGGGGACTAGCGGGAGGAATGAGCAGTTCTTC. Its protein product is CATSYLGTSGRNEQFF.

CDR3 sequence reads: CASSQDRRASRNEQFF. The CDR3 bases are TGTGCCAGCAGCCAAGATCGGCGGGCTTCGAGGAATGAGCAGTTCTTC. The rearrangement uses TRBV14 and TRBJ2-1; perhaps TRBD2 as D (5 bases). Germline loops: CDR1 SGHDN, CDR2 FVKESK. Trimming stripped 0 bases from V and 7 bases from J, with 16 bases between. The CDR3 length is 16 residues. The variable domain in full, completed from reference TRBV14 and TRBJ2-1, reads EAGVTQFPSHSVIEKGQTVTLRCDPISGHDNLYWYRRVMGKEIKFLLHFVKESKQDESGMPNNRFLAERTGGTYSTLKVQPAELEDSGVYFCASSQDRRASRNEQFFGPGTRLTVL.

The V call is TRBV20-1, the J call TRBJ1-1; a weak D match, TRBD1 (6 bases). Germline V gene sequence: CDR1 DFQATT, CDR2 SNEGSKA (reference sequence). The V gene lost 4 bases and the J gene lost 6 bases, with 9 bases spanning the gap. The length of the CDR3 is 11 residues. The CDR3 region has the DNA TGCAGTGCTATGGGGGCCTCTGAAGCTTTCTTT. Residues: CSAMGASEAFF.

This sequence joins TRBV5-6 and TRBJ1-1; a possible D gene is TRBD1 (6 bases). Trimming left V 0 bases short and J 6 bases short, with 24 bases between. Germline values: CDR1 SGHDT, CDR2 YYEEEE. The length of the CDR3 is 18 residues. The CDR3 coding sequence is TGTGCCAGCAGCTTGGGTTACAGGGATGAGGGCCAATTTCCTGAAGCTTTCTTT. This encodes CASSLGYRDEGQFPEAFF.

The chain employs TRBV14 and TRBJ1-4; the match to TRBD1 covers 9 bases. V dropped 1 base and J dropped 6; count of bases not matched to a gene: 3. The CDR3 contains 15 residues. Germline V lookup: CDR1 SGHDN, CDR2 FVKESK. The CDR3 sequence is CASSQGQGEDEKLFF. The DNA for the CDR3 is TGTGCCAGCAGCCAAGGACAGGGGGAGGATGAAAAACTGTTTTTT.

This chain joins TRBV25-1 and TRBJ2-1; 9 nucleotides line up with TRBD2. With 6 bases clipped from V and 10 bases from J, the junction kept 19 bases outside the gene matches. The CDR3 runs 17 residues. Germline V gene data show CDR1 as MGHDK and CDR2 as SYGVNS. CDR3 nucleotide sequence: TGTGCCAGCAGGGAGTCTAGCGGGGACCGCCGCGAATACGAGCAGTTCTTC. Translation gives CASRESSGDRREYEQFF. Full variable domain (remainder filled in from reference TRBV25-1 and TRBJ2-1): EADIYQTPRYLVIGTGKKITLECSQTMGHDKMYWYQQDPGMELHLIHYSYGVNSTEKGDLSSESTVSRIRTEHFPLTLESARPSHTSQYLCASRESSGDRREYEQFFGPGTRLTVL.

V and J are TRBV5-5 and TRBJ2-2; maybe TRBD2 (6 bases). The germline CDR1 and CDR2 sequences are SGHKS and YYEKEE (reference sequence). This CDR3 has 16 amino acids. V shed 1 base and J shed 3 bases, with 13 bases lying between them. The CDR3 DNA sequence: TGTGCCAGCAGCTTGTGTGGGGCGGGGTACACCGGGGAGCTGTTTTTT. Protein sequence: CASSLCGAGYTGELFF.

The chain carries TRBV4-1 and TRBJ2-7, with D tentatively TRBD2 (5 bases). Per germline, CDR1 MGHRA and CDR2 YSYEKL. V lost 0 bases and J lost 0, with 15 bases in between. This CDR3 is 17 amino acids long. The DNA of the CDR3 is TGCGCCAGCAGCCAAGATCACGGTGGCGGGTTCTCCTACGAGCAGTACTTC. It yields the protein CASSQDHGGGFSYEQYF.

This sequence joins TRBV2 and TRBJ2-3; no reliable D call. The germline V gene encodes CDR1 SNHLY and CDR2 FYNNEI. The V end was cut by 5 bases, the J end by 5 bases, with 14 bases between. This CDR3 has 14 residues. The CDR3 DNA reads as TGTGCCAGCAGTCCGAAGGAGCAAGGAGATACGCAGTATTTT. This translates into CASSPKEQGDTQYF.

The chain employs TRBV7-9 and TRBJ2-6; the match to TRBD1 covers 7 bases. V was pared by 5 bases and J by 2 bases, with 6 bases of the junction left unmatched. Germline lookup yields CDR1 SEHNR and CDR2 FQNEAQ (reference sequence). The CDR3 totals 16 residues. CDR3 DNA sequence: TGTGCCAGCAGCACTCGGACAGGCACTGGGGCCAACGTCCTGACTTTC. Translation gives CASSTRTGTGANVLTF.

The rearrangement uses TRBV6-5 and TRBJ1-4, with 9 positions matching TRBD1. This CDR3 has 16 residues. Germline V gene lookup returns CDR1 MNHEY and CDR2 SVGAGI. V was clipped by 0 bases and J by 8 bases; unmatched bases: 7. CDR3 loop: CASSYSRTGVREKLFF. In DNA, the CDR3 is TGTGCCAGCAGTTACTCGAGGACAGGGGTCAGGGAAAAACTGTTTTTT.

The chain couples TRBV30 to TRBJ1-3; TRBD1 aligns across 7 bases. CDR1 is GTSNPN, CDR2 SVGIG, per germline (reference sequence). The CDR3 loop spans 16 amino acids. Germline trimming cut 7 bases from V and 0 bases from J; bases unmatched to any gene: 12. As DNA, the CDR3 is TGTGCCTTTTCGACAGGGCAGGTCAACTCTGGAAACACCATATATTTT. The encoded protein is CAFSTGQVNSGNTIYF. The whole variable domain, filled in from reference TRBV30 and TRBJ1-3, reads SQTIHQWPATLVQPVGSPLSLECTVEGTSNPNLYWYRQAAGRGLQLLFYSVGIGQISSEVPQNLSASRPQDRQFILSSKKLLLSDSGFYLCAFSTGQVNSGNTIYFGEGSWLTVV.

The CDR3 DNA is TGCGCCAGCAGCCTTAGACTAGCGGGACGCTCTGGGGCCAACGTCCTGACTTTC. The encoded protein is CASSLRLAGRSGANVLTF. The chain carries TRBV4-1 and TRBJ2-6; 11 bases line up with TRBD2. The length of the CDR3 is 18 residues. The V gene's germline CDR1 is MGHRA and CDR2 YSYEKL. The ends lost 4 bases at V and 0 bases at J; junction bases unmatched: 5.

The genes are TRBV30 and TRBJ2-7; 8 nucleotides agree with TRBD1. This CDR3 contains 14 residues. CDR1 GTSNPN and CDR2 SVGIG come from the germline V gene (reference sequence). Germline trimming cut 2 bases from V and 3 bases from J; bases unmatched to any gene: 6. This CDR3 is CAWSYRGTGYEQYF. CDR3 sequence (DNA): TGTGCCTGGAGTTACAGGGGGACTGGCTACGAGCAGTACTTC.

The genes are TRBV30 and TRBJ1-4; 7 positions match TRBD1. Losses at the gene ends were 2 bases for V and 0 bases for J; bases not matched to a gene: 15. Looked up from germline, CDR1 is GTSNPN and CDR2 is SVGIG (reference sequence). The CDR3 is 19 residues long. CDR3: CAWSLVPGTDIATNEKLFF. As DNA, the CDR3 is TGTGCCTGGAGTCTAGTACCCGGGACAGATATTGCAACTAATGAAAAACTGTTTTTT.

This chain connects TRBV9 to TRBJ2-2; D is ambiguous. Germline V CDR1 and CDR2: SGDLS, YYNGEE. Trimming took 4 bases from V and 1 from J, leaving 8 bases between them. There are 14 residues in the CDR3. This CDR3 is CASSTRQNTGELFF. DNA for the CDR3: TGTGCCAGCAGCACTCGACAGAACACCGGGGAGCTGTTTTTT.